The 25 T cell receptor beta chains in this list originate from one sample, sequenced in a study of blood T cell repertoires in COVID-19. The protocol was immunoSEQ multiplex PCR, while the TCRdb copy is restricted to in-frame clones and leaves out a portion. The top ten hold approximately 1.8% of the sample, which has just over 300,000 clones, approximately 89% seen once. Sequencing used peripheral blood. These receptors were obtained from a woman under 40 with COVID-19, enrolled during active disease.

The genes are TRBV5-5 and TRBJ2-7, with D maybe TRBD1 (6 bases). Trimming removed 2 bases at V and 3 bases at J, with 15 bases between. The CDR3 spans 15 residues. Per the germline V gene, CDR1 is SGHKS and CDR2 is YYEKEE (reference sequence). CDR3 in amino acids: CASSFQGPSYYEQYF. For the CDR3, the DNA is TGTGCCAGCAGCTTCCAGGGGCCTTCCTACTACGAGCAGTACTTC.

As DNA, the CDR3 is TGCGCCAGCAGCCAAGGTCAGGCGGGGGCCTACGAGCAGTACTTC. Its translation: CASSQGQAGAYEQYF. The rearrangement joins TRBV4-1 to TRBJ2-7, with TRBD2 matching 7 bases. CDR3 length: 15 residues. Per the germline V gene, CDR1 is MGHRA and CDR2 is YSYEKL. With V trimmed by 1 base and J by 2 bases, 5 bases remained unmatched.

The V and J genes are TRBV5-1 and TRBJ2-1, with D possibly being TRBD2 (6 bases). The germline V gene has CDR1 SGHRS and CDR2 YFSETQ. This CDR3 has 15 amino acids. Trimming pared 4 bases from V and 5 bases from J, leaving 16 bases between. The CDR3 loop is CASSTGTGVHNEQFF. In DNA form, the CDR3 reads TGCGCCAGCAGCACCGGGACGGGGGTCCACAATGAGCAGTTCTTC.

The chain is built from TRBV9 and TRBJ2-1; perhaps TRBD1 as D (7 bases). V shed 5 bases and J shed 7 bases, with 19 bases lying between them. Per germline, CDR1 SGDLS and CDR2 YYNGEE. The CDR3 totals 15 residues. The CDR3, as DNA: TGTGCCAGCAGTGAGGAGGGGGACAGTAGGAATGAGCAGTTCTTC. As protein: CASSEEGDSRNEQFF.

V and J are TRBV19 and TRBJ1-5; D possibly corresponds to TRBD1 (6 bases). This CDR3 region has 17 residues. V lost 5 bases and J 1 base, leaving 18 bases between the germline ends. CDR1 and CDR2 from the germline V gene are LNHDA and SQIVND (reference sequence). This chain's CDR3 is CASSPPLQGRSNQPQHF. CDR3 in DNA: TGTGCCAGTAGTCCCCCTTTACAGGGTAGGAGCAATCAGCCCCAGCATTTT.

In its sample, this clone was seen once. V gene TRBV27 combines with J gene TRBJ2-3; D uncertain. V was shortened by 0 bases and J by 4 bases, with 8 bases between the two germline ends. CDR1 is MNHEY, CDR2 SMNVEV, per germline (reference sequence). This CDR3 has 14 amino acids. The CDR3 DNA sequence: TGTGCCAGCAGTTTATCCTTTGCGGCAGATACGCAGTATTTT. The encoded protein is CASSLSFAADTQYF.

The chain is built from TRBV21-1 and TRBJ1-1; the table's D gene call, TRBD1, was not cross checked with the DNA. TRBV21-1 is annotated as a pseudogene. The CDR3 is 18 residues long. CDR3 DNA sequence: TGTGCCAGCAGCAAAAAGTTACCCTTACAGACAGGGAACACTGAAGCTTTCTTT. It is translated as CASSKKLPLQTGNTEAFF.

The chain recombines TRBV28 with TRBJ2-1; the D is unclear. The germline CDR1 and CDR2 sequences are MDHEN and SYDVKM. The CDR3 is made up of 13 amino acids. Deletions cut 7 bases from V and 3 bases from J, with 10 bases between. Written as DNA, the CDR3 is TGTGCCAGCACTCCCCAGGACTACAATGAGCAGTTCTTC. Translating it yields CASTPQDYNEQFF.

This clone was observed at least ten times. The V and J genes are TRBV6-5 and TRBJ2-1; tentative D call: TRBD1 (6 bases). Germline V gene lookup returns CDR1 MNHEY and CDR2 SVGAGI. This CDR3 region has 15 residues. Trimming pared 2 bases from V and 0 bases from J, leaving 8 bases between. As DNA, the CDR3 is TGTGCCAGCAGTTACACAGGGCGCTCCTACAATGAGCAGTTCTTC. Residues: CASSYTGRSYNEQFF.

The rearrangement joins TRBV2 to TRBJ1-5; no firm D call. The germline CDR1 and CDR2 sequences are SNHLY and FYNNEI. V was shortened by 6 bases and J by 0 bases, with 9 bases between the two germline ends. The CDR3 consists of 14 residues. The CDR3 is CASRGLISNQPQHF. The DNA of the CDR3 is TGTGCCAGCAGAGGACTGATTAGCAATCAGCCCCAGCATTTT.

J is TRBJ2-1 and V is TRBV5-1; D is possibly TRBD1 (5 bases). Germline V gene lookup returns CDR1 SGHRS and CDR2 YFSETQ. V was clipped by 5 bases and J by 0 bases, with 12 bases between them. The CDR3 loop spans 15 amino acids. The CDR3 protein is CASSSTGGSYNEQFF. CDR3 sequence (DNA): TGCGCCAGCAGTTCCACAGGTGGCTCCTACAATGAGCAGTTCTTC.

As DNA, the CDR3 is TGTGCCAGCAGCTCACCAGGGACTAGCAAAAAACCCACCTGGGGCGAGCAGTTCTTC. This translates into CASSSPGTSKKPTWGEQFF. This chain connects TRBV11-3 to TRBJ2-1; 9 bases are shared with TRBD2. This CDR3 region has 19 residues. Trimming took 4 bases from V and 10 from J; bases not matched to a gene: 23. CDR1 and CDR2 (germline): SGHNT, YENEEA.

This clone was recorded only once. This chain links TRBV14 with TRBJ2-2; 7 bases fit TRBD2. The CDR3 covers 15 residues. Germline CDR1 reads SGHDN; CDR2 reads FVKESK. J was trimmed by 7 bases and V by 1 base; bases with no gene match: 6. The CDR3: CASSQATGGLGELFF. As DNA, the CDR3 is TGTGCCAGCAGCCAAGCTACGGGGGGACTCGGGGAGCTGTTTTTT.

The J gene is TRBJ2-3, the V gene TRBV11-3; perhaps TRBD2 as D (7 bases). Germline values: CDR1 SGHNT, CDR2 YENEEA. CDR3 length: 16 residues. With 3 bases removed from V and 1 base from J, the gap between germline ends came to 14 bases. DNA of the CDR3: TGTGCCAGCAGCTTGGGGGGGCCTGTGGGCACAGATACGCAGTATTTT. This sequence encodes CASSLGGPVGTDTQYF.

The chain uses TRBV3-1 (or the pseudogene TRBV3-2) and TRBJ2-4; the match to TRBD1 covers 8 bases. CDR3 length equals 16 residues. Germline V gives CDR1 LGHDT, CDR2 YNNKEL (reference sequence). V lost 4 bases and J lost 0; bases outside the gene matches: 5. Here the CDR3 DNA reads TGTGCCAGCAGCCCGACAGGGGCAGTAGCCAAAAACATTCAGTACTTC. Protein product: CASSPTGAVAKNIQYF.

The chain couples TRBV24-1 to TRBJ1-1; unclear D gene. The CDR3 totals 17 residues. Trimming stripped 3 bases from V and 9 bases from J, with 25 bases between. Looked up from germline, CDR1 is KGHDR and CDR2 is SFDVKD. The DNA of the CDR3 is TGTGCCACCAGTGATATCGGTCGGGATGCCGCTCCTACGAAAGCTTTCTTT. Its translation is CATSDIGRDAAPTKAFF.

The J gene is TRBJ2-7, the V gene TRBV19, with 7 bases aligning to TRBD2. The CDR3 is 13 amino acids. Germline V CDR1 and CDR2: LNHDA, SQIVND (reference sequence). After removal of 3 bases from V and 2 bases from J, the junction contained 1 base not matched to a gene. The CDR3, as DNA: TGTGCCAGTAGTATTGGGGGGGCCTACGAGCAGTACGTC. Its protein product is CASSIGGAYEQYV.

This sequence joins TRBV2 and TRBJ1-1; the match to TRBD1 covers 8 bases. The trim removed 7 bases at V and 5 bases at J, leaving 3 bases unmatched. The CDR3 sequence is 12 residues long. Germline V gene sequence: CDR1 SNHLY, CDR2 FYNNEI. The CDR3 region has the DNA TGTGCCAGCACCCGACAGGGGACTGAAGCTTTCTTT. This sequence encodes CASTRQGTEAFF.

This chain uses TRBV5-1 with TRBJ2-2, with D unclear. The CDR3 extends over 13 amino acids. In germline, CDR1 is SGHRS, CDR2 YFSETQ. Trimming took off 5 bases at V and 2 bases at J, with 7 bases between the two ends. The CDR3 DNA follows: TGCGCCAGCAGGGAGCCAAACACCGGGGAGCTGTTTTTT. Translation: CASREPNTGELFF.

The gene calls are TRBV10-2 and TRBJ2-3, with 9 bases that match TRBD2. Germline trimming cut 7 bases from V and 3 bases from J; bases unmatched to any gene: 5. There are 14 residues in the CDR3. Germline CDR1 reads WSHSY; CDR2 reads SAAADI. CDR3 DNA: TGCGCCAGCAAAATAGCGGGGGTAACAGATACGCAGTATTTT. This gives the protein CASKIAGVTDTQYF.

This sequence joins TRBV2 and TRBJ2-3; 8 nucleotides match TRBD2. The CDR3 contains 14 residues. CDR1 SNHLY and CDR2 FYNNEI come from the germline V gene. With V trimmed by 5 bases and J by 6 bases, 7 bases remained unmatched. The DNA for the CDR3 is TGTGCCAGCAGTTCGTGGACTAGCTTCGATACGCAGTATTTT. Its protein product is CASSSWTSFDTQYF.

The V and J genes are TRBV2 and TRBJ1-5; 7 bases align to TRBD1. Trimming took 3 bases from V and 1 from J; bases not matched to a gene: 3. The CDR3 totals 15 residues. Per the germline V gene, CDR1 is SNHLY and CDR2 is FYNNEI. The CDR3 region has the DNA TGTGCCAGCAGTGAGACAGGGAGGAGCAATCAGCCCCAGCATTTT. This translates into CASSETGRSNQPQHF.

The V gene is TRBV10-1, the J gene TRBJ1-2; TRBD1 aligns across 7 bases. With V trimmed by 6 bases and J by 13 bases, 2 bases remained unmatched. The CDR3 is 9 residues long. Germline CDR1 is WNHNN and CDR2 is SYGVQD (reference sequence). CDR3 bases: TGCGCCAGCAGGGCAGGGGGCACCTTC. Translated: CASRAGGTF.

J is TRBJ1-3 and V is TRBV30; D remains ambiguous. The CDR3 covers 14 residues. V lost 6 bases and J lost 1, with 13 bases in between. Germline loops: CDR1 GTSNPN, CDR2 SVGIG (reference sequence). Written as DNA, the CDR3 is TGTGCCTGTAAAAAACAGAAATCTGGAAACACCATATATTTT. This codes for CACKKQKSGNTIYF.

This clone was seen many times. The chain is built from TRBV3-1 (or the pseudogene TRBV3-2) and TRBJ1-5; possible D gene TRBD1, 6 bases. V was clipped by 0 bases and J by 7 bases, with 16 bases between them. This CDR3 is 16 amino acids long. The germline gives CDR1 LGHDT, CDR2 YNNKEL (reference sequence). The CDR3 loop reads CASSQESRQVFQPQHF. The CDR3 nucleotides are TGTGCCAGCAGCCAAGAGAGTCGACAGGTCTTCCAGCCCCAGCATTTT.